Presented here are 16 T cell receptor beta chains from one specimen sequenced in a study of blood T cell repertoires in COVID-19. Repertoires were generated with immunoSEQ multiplex PCR, while TCRdb's copy carries only in-frame clones and drops some. The table includes more than 250,000 clones, about nine tenths detected once. The sample comprised peripheral blood. These TCRs come from a man aged 45-60 years with active or convalescent COVID-19.

The genes are TRBV27 and TRBJ2-7, with 8 bases lining up with TRBD2. V was pared by 3 bases and J by 2 bases, with 3 bases of the junction left unmatched. The CDR3 extends over 14 amino acids. CDR1 and CDR2 from the germline V gene are MNHEY and SMNVEV (reference sequence). The CDR3 reads CASSFSGTPYEQYF. CDR3 coding DNA: TGTGCCAGCAGTTTTAGCGGGACCCCCTACGAGCAGTACTTC.

V gene TRBV7-8 combines with J gene TRBJ2-3; the match to TRBD1 covers 10 bases. CDR1 and CDR2 (germline): SGHVS, FQNEAQ. J was trimmed by 10 bases and V by 1 base; bases with no gene match: 2. This CDR3 spans 13 amino acids. The CDR3 bases are TGTGCCAGCAGCTTAGGGACAGGGGGGTCGCAGTATTTT. Its translation is CASSLGTGGSQYF.

The V gene is TRBV19, the J gene TRBJ2-1; 7 nucleotides match TRBD1. V lost 1 base, J lost 7 bases, and 10 bases stayed unmatched. The CDR3 spans 16 residues. Germline loops: CDR1 LNHDA, CDR2 SQIVND (reference sequence). The CDR3 protein is CASSIGTGALGNEQFF. DNA for the CDR3: TGTGCCAGTAGTATAGGAACAGGGGCTCTGGGGAATGAGCAGTTCTTC.

The table lists this clone with a count of one. The V call is TRBV7-9, the J call TRBJ2-7, with 7 bases fitting TRBD1. The ends lost 4 bases at V and 3 bases at J; junction bases unmatched: 3. This CDR3 contains 13 residues. Germline values: CDR1 SEHNR, CDR2 FQNEAQ (reference sequence). The CDR3 sequence is CASSSRDSYEQYF. The CDR3, as DNA: TGTGCCAGCAGCTCCCGGGACAGCTACGAGCAGTACTTC.

The chain links TRBV2 to TRBJ1-4; D may be TRBD1 (5 bases). Germline V gives CDR1 SNHLY, CDR2 FYNNEI. V was pared by 7 bases and J by 5 bases, with 14 bases between. The CDR3 is 14 amino acids. CDR3 bases: TGTGCCAGCATCCCCGGTGGGGGGAATGAAAAACTGTTTTTT. Amino acids: CASIPGGGNEKLFF.

The rearrangement uses TRBV2 and TRBJ2-7; the D gene is possibly TRBD2 (6 bases). V lost 6 bases, J lost 1 base, and 10 bases lay in between. Germline CDR1 reads SNHLY; CDR2 reads FYNNEI. The CDR3 runs to 13 residues. CDR3 DNA: TGTGCCAGCAGCTCTGGGACTTCCTACGAGCAGTACTTC. Its translation is CASSSGTSYEQYF.

This clone was detected once. The V gene is TRBV2, the J gene TRBJ2-5; 13 bases line up with TRBD2. Unmatched junction bases numbered 4, after V lost 5 bases and J lost 4 bases. The CDR3 totals 15 residues. The germline V gene has CDR1 SNHLY and CDR2 FYNNEI. For the CDR3, the DNA is TGTGCCAGCAGTCTAACTAGCGGGAGGGGAGAGACCCAGTACTTC. Its translation: CASSLTSGRGETQYF.

The genes are TRBV27 and TRBJ2-1, with 7 nucleotides matching TRBD1. V lost 5 bases, J lost 5 bases, and 3 bases stayed unmatched. The CDR3 consists of 13 residues. Germline loops: CDR1 MNHEY, CDR2 SMNVEV (reference sequence). The CDR3 loop reads CASSRQGNNEQFF. The CDR3 region has the DNA TGTGCCAGCAGTAGACAGGGAAACAATGAGCAGTTCTTC.

This rearrangement joins TRBV2 to TRBJ1-2; D may be TRBD1 (6 bases). Trimming stripped 1 base from V and 4 bases from J, with 10 bases between. CDR3 size: 14 residues. Germline assignment: CDR1 SNHLY and CDR2 FYNNEI. CDR3 residues: CASSEGTAFYGYTF. CDR3 coding DNA: TGTGCCAGCAGTGAAGGGACAGCGTTCTATGGCTACACCTTC.

The genes are TRBV4-3 and TRBJ1-6; weak D call: TRBD1 (5 bases). V lost 3 bases, J lost 0 bases, and 12 bases lay in between. This CDR3 spans 17 amino acids. Germline CDR1 is LGHNA and CDR2 is YSLEER. CDR3 region: CASSQGPDSSYNSPLHF. CDR3 in DNA: TGCGCCAGCAGCCAGGGGCCCGACAGCTCCTATAATTCACCCCTCCACTTT.

The rearrangement uses TRBV6-5 and TRBJ1-6, with D tentatively TRBD1 (5 bases). Trimming stripped 2 bases from V and 4 bases from J, with 12 bases between. The CDR3 totals 16 residues. The germline V gene has CDR1 MNHEY and CDR2 SVGAGI. CDR3 sequence (DNA): TGTGCCAGCAGTTACCTCCGGGGGGAATATAATTCACCCCTCCACTTT. Its protein product is CASSYLRGEYNSPLHF.

The genes are TRBV27 and TRBJ2-7; TRBD2 agrees at 8 bases. CDR3 length equals 17 residues. V gave up 2 bases and J gave up 5 bases; unmatched junction bases: 14. CDR1 MNHEY and CDR2 SMNVEV come from the germline V gene (reference sequence). CDR3: CASSLTTTPGLGDEQYF. CDR3 nucleotide sequence: TGTGCCAGCAGTTTAACAACGACTCCGGGACTAGGAGACGAGCAGTACTTC.

V and J are TRBV28 and TRBJ1-3; no clear D. Germline-derived CDR1 and CDR2 are MDHEN and SYDVKM. This CDR3 is 13 amino acids long. Deletions cut 6 bases from V and 0 bases from J, with 6 bases between. This CDR3 reads CASSPVSGNTIYF. The CDR3 nucleotides are TGTGCCAGCAGCCCTGTCTCTGGAAACACCATATATTTT.

A single count supports this clone. The chain has TRBV6-6 and TRBJ2-6, with 7 bases that match TRBD1. CDR1 and CDR2 from the germline V gene are MNHNY and SVGAGI (reference sequence). With V trimmed by 7 bases and J by 1 base, 7 bases remained unmatched. The CDR3 contains 16 residues. The CDR3 spells CASTPMTGSGANVLTF. DNA for the CDR3: TGTGCCAGCACCCCCATGACAGGGTCTGGGGCCAACGTCCTGACTTTC.

The CDR3 reads CASSPHQGYYEQYF. The CDR3 DNA reads as TGTGCCAGCAGCCCGCATCAGGGGTACTACGAGCAGTACTTC. J is TRBJ2-7 and V is TRBV7-2; D might be TRBD1 (6 bases). CDR3 size: 14 residues. Trimming cost V 5 bases and J 3 bases, with 14 bases left between them. Germline V gives CDR1 SGHTA, CDR2 FQGNSA.

The chain has TRBV5-1 and TRBJ1-2; 7 bases map to TRBD1. The CDR3 contains 13 residues. Looked up from germline, CDR1 is SGHRS and CDR2 is YFSETQ. V was clipped by 2 bases and J by 8 bases; unmatched bases: 6. The CDR3 coding sequence is TGCGCCAGCAGCTTTAATGGACAGGACGGCTACACCTTC. Translation gives CASSFNGQDGYTF. The full variable domain, completed using reference TRBV5-1 and TRBJ1-2, is KAGVTQTPRYLIKTRGQQVTLSCSPISGHRSVSWYQQTPGQGLQFLFEYFSETQRNKGNFPGRFSGRQFSNSRSEMNVSTLELGDSALYLCASSFNGQDGYTFGSGTRLTVV.